The rows below give T cell receptor beta chains drawn from one sample of a study of blood T cells in healthy people across ages. TCRdb called the 5' RACE reads again in MiXCR, with one record for every CDR3 protein. Among about 620,000 distinct CDR3 sequences listed, 52% were seen once. The sample comprised blood. The receptors here all came from an elderly woman in good health. The CDR3 runs from the conserved cysteine through the conserved F or W. Only part of the rows carry a size: once, few, many, or a class if the clone is expanded.

clone_size j_call v_call cdr3_aa
NA TRBJ1-5 TRBV7-2 CASSLRQGNQPQHF
NA TRBJ1-1 TRBV2 CASSVRQGAGEAFF
few TRBJ2-1 TRBV6-1 CASSETGTAYNEQFF
NA TRBJ1-2 TRBV28 CASTSRRDIGNYGYTF
many TRBJ2-5 TRBV20-1 CSAEDRGYETQYF
NA TRBJ2-1 TRBV20-1 CSAVRSSYNEQFF
many TRBJ2-1 TRBV28 CASSLRDRHEQFF
few TRBJ1-5 TRBV6-2/TRBV6-3 CASTGDLNQPQHF
NA TRBJ1-2 TRBV30 CAGSPQGAYTF
once TRBJ2-1 TRBV20-1 CSAAPSTSAARGQFF
few TRBJ2-7 TRBV28 CASSWSGAYEQYF
many TRBJ2-7 TRBV5-1 CASSPGLDQYEQYF
NA TRBJ1-6 TRBV16 CASSQSVRSNSPLHF
few TRBJ1-5 TRBV5-1 CASSLETGTQPQHF
many TRBJ2-1 TRBV5-1 CASSSRNWDTEQFF
many TRBJ2-5 TRBV6-2/TRBV6-3 CATMGRETQYF
many TRBJ2-1 TRBV25-1 CASRSRGSEAYNEQFF
many TRBJ2-3 TRBV12-3/TRBV12-4 CASSLTENTQYF
few TRBJ2-7 TRBV29-1 CSVEGIPGWEQYF
NA TRBJ2-1 TRBV13 CASSISGTTYNEQFF
NA TRBJ1-4 TRBV4-1 CASLKEITGEEKLFF
NA TRBJ2-3 TRBV4-3 CASSQDSSGSQADTQYF
many TRBJ2-3 TRBV29-1 CSGLAGITDTQYF
NA TRBJ2-1 TRBV28 CASSLQGRGNEQFF
many TRBJ2-6 TRBV27 CASRRSGANVLTF
NA TRBJ2-3 TRBV27 CASSAQQDILTGDTQYF
NA TRBJ1-2 TRBV28 CASTRGRGYGYTF
few TRBJ2-5 TRBV24-1 CATSDPDRVFGNEQYF
many TRBJ2-3 TRBV29-1 CSGRGTSGTNTQYF
NA TRBJ2-3 TRBV20-1 CSARDGAASGSPDTQYF
few TRBJ2-1 TRBV7-9 CASSPAPNEQFF